This TCR beta chain was recovered during a study of CD8 T cells in Susac syndrome (dated by TCRdb to between 2017 and 2020). For the study in its entirety: Repertoire sequencing was used to test whether CD8+ T cell activation and differentiation in Susac syndrome was antigen driven.

General study outcomes and caveats: The study acknowledged that relatively few individuals were included in the TCR sequencing and HLA analysis.

Peripheral blood CD8+ and CD4+ T cells from healthy donors, Susac syndrome patients and multiple sclerosis patients were profiled using high-throughput TCR beta sequencing. The multiple sclerosis controls were treatment-naive patients who had stable or active relapsing-remitting disease and met the revised McDonald criteria. Bulk CD8+ and CD4+ T cells were purified by magnetic negative isolation, whereas CD8+ TEMRA cells were enriched by FACS. Blood was drawn into EDTA tubes, processed within 24 hours, and PBMCs were isolated by density gradient centrifugation. PBMCs destined for TCR sequencing were cryopreserved in liquid nitrogen and later thawed in a 37 °C water bath. Purity of sorted or isolated CD4+, CD8+ and CD8+ TEMRA cells was at least 90%. RNA was extracted with the RNeasy kit and 0.5 to 1 ug was reverse transcribed using random hexamers. The immunoSEQ multiplex PCR assay, covering 54 Vbeta and 13 Jbeta segments, was used to amplify TCR beta CDR3 regions. PCR amplification bias was corrected using a synthetic template baseline for primer optimization and computational correction. In the authors' own workflow: Reads were annotated to V, D and J genes according to IMGT and were analyzed with immunoSEQ Analyzer, with only productive sequences retained. Clonality was calculated as one minus the Shannon entropy normalized by log2 of the number of productive unique sequences. For each patient and control, public and private clones were evaluated within the 100 most prevalent clones. Clones were defined as Susac-specific if absent from the healthy and MS cohorts, from 900 to 1,300 published viral clones and from other ImmuneACCESS disease sequences. The raw public reads went through TCRdb reprocessing: fastp at Q25, MiXCR clone calling, in-frame beta chains kept. Every entry covers one CDR3 protein and lists the most common genes and DNA from its rows. It is TCRdb's table, rather than the study itself, that gives the V and J calls and clone size. The sample table holds a few hundred thousand distinct CDR3 sequences, of which about 95% were seen once. Together, the top ten hold 0.095% of the sample.

On this clonotype itself: The antigen this receptor binds is unknown. No much larger clonotype is one base removed from it; base qualities were not supplied.

The CDR3 numbers 14 residues from cysteine through phenylalanine. Left in the record is the CDR3 DNA by itself, 42 bases read in frame from the first base. Via the germline V gene (reference sequence), CDR1 is LGHDT and CDR2 YNNKEL. V loses 4 bases, J loses 1 base, and the germline ends lie 10 bases apart. This receptor was taken from a human donor with multiple sclerosis. Here the chain combines TRBV3-1 and TRBJ1-1; the D gene is perhaps TRBD1, on 6 matching bases. The sample was CD4+ T cells from PBMCs. The CDR3 region reads CASSLLQGNTEAFF. The base sequence is TGTGCCAGCAGCCTTTTACAGGGGAACACTGAAGCTTTCTTT.